This T cell receptor (beta chain) comes out of a study of shared clonotypes between healthy human individuals. Overall study context: Aged between 18 and 49, the donors were a couple of women and a few men. The plates for each donor numbered three CD4 naive, three CD4 memory, two CD8 naive and one CD8 memory. Study conclusions and caveats: Although depth was large, rarefaction showed that sequencing of the sorted subsets was incomplete. Specimens sampled were limited to blood, with tissue repertoires likely differing.

Libraries were prepared by immunoSEQ multiplex PCR; TCRdb keeps only in-frame clonotypes and omits some of them. The table shows approximately 810,000 clones, with approximately 92% occurring only once. With regard to this clone: Its cognate antigen is unknown.

The length of the CDR3 is 14 residues. Between the trimmed V and J ends, which lost 1 base and 3 bases, there was a span of 12 bases. Germline V CDR1 and CDR2: SQVTM, ANQGSEA. Positive CCR7 selection of CD45RO-negative cells yielded the naive CD8 cells, and terminally differentiated effector memory CD45RA+ cells were excluded. The sample consisted of naive CD8+ T cells sorted from blood. This clonotype was obtained from a man aged 30 to 39 in good health. The chain joins TRBV29-1 to TRBJ1-2, with D possibly TRBD1 on 6 matching bases. CDR3 in amino acids: CSVEAGTFDYGYTF. The CDR3 region has the DNA TGCAGCGTTGAAGCCGGGACATTCGACTATGGCTACACCTTC. Variable domain in full (rest from reference TRBV29-1 and TRBJ1-2): SAVISQKPSRDICQRGTSLTIQCQVDSQVTMMFWYRQQPGQSLTLIATANQGSEATYESGFVIDKFPISRPNLTFSTLTVSNMSPEDSSIYLCSVEAGTFDYGYTFGSGTRLTVV.